This passage covers 32 T cell receptor beta chains from one sample sequenced in a study of post-analysis software for immune sequencing data (dated by TCRdb to between 2014 and 2017). The protocol used for the library was PCR. Sequencing used an Illumina HiSeq 2500. Unique molecular identifiers were incorporated into TCR beta cDNA libraries to reduce PCR and sequencing biases. The raw public data were reprocessed by TCRdb itself: fastp quality trimming at Q25, MiXCR clonotype calling, in-frame beta chains only. Rows are unified per CDR3 protein, each entry keeping the most common DNA and genes. The sample contains about 210,000 distinct CDR3 sequences, 25% to 30% of them found a single time. The ten largest account for roughly 3.5% of the sample. What the study reported, not specific to this receptor: Patients showed significantly higher frequencies than controls for about 5 TRBV segments, among them TRBV5-6, TRBV5-1 and TRBV20-1.

Antigens of these TCRs are unknown. Material: blood. These TCRs come from a girl aged 2-17 years with multiple sclerosis.

In the case of this clonotype: This may be a read error, as it is one base from a much larger clone. The chain uses TRBV15 and TRBJ2-3; TRBD1 agrees at 8 bases. J gave up 2 bases and V 5 bases, and 3 bases lay outside the gene matches. Germline CDR1 LNHNV, CDR2 YYDKDF (reference sequence). The CDR3 is made up of 14 amino acids. CDR3 bases: TGTGCCACCAGCGACAGGGGTCCCACAGATACGCAGTATTTT. The encoded protein is CATSDRGPTDTQYF. Full variable domain (missing parts from reference TRBV15 and TRBJ2-3): DAMVIQNPRYQVTQFGKPVTLSCSQTLNHNVMYWYQQKSSQAPKLLFHYYDKDFNNEADTPDNFQSRRPNTSFCFLDIRSPGLGDTAMYLCATSDRGPTDTQYFGPGTRLTVL.

This clonotype was seen ten or more times. The rearrangement joins TRBV20-1 to TRBJ2-7; possible D gene TRBD1, 5 bases. The ends were cut back, 6 bases at V and 0 bases at J, with 9 bases in the middle. The CDR3 length is 12 residues. Germline V lookup: CDR1 DFQATT, CDR2 SNEGSKA (reference sequence). The CDR3 here is CSARQNSYEQYF. CDR3 in DNA: TGCAGTGCAAGACAGAACTCCTACGAGCAGTACTTC.

This clonotype was observed a handful of times. The genes are TRBV6-5 and TRBJ2-7, with 13 bases aligning to TRBD2. This CDR3 has 15 amino acids. V was pared by 3 bases and J by 7 bases, with 6 bases of the junction left unmatched. Per the germline V gene, CDR1 is MNHEY and CDR2 is SVGAGI. CDR3 bases: TGTGCCAGCAGTTATGTGACTAGCGGGAGGTTAGAGCAGTACTTC. It codes for CASSYVTSGRLEQYF.

This clonotype occurred a few times. V usage is TRBV10-3 and J usage is TRBJ1-6; 9 positions agree with TRBD1. J lost 7 bases, V lost 6 bases, and 1 base had no gene match. The CDR3 spans 13 residues. Germline V CDR1 and CDR2: ENHRY, SYGVKD. This CDR3 reads CAIRGQGNSPLHF. Here the CDR3 DNA reads TGTGCCATCAGGGGACAGGGAAATTCACCCCTCCACTTT.

This clonotype occurred a few times. The chain employs TRBV12-3 or TRBV12-4 and TRBJ1-1; 10 nucleotides agree with TRBD1. The V gene end was trimmed by 6 bases and the J gene end by 0 bases; junction bases not matched to a gene: 4. This CDR3 is built from 15 residues. DNA for the CDR3: TGTGCCAGCAGCCGACAGGGGGCACTGAACACTGAAGCTTTCTTT. Translating gives CASSRQGALNTEAFF.

This clonotype was picked up one time. Given a much more abundant clone one base away, this may be a read error. The chain joins TRBV28 to TRBJ2-7; 7 nucleotides match TRBD2. Losses at the gene ends were 5 bases for V and 0 bases for J; bases not matched to a gene: 13. The CDR3 loop spans 17 amino acids. Germline V gene data show CDR1 as MDHEN and CDR2 as SYDVKM. The CDR3 is CASSPLGGREDSYEQYF. The DNA for the CDR3 is TGTGCCAGCAGTCCCCTCGGTGGACGGGAGGACTCCTACGAGCAGTACTTC.

This clonotype was counted at least ten times. The genes are TRBV27 and TRBJ2-5; 7 bases fit TRBD1. The CDR3 extends over 13 amino acids. With V trimmed by 6 bases and J by 2 bases, 3 bases remained unmatched. Germline values: CDR1 MNHEY, CDR2 SMNVEV (reference sequence). CDR3 in amino acids: CASRGTEQETQYF. As DNA, the CDR3 is TGTGCCAGCAGAGGGACAGAGCAAGAGACCCAGTACTTC.

On this clonotype itself: A much larger clone lies one base from this, so it may be a read error. This chain joins TRBV12-3 or TRBV12-4 and TRBJ2-7; the match to TRBD2 covers 8 bases. The CDR3 contains 15 residues. Trimming took 2 bases from V and 0 from J; bases not matched to a gene: 3. The CDR3 region has the DNA TGTGCCAGCAGTTTAAGCGGGAGCCGCTCCTACGAGCAGTACTTC. This encodes CASSLSGSRSYEQYF.

Many counts were recorded for this clonotype. DNA of the CDR3: TGCAGTGCTAGAGATAGCGGGAGGCCCCAAGAGACCCAGTACTTC. Amino acids: CSARDSGRPQETQYF. The V and J genes are TRBV20-1 and TRBJ2-5; 10 nucleotides agree with TRBD2. The CDR3 totals 15 residues. From germline, CDR1 is DFQATT and CDR2 SNEGSKA (reference sequence). With V trimmed by 0 bases and J by 1 base, 2 bases remained unmatched.

This clonotype was picked up many times. V usage is TRBV21-1 and J usage is TRBJ2-3; TRBD1, the table's D call, was not compared with the DNA. TRBV21-1 is classified as a pseudogene. The CDR3 is 17 amino acids. The CDR3, as DNA: TGTGCCAGCAGCCGGTCCTTAGAGGGACAGTTCACAGATACGCAGTATTTT. Its translation: CASSRSLEGQFTDTQYF.

On this clonotype itself: A read error is possible here, since a much larger clone lies one base away. This chain connects TRBV12-3 or TRBV12-4 to TRBJ2-5; the D is unclear. The CDR3 has 15 residues. This CDR3 reads CASSPRWGRLYEQHF. The CDR3 DNA sequence: TGTGCCAGCAGCCCCCGTTGGGGTCGACTCTACGAGCAGCACTTC.

This clonotype was counted once. It may be a read error: a sequence one base away is much more abundant. The chain is built from TRBV7-2 and TRBJ1-4; perhaps TRBD1 as D (5 bases). This CDR3 spans 13 amino acids. Per germline, CDR1 SGHTA and CDR2 FQGNSA. Here the CDR3 reads CASSLTGTEKPFF. CDR3 coding DNA: TGTGCCAGCAGCTTAACTGGGACCGAAAAACCGTTTTTT.

This clonotype was recorded many times. J is TRBJ1-2 and V is TRBV29-1; D is unresolved. The germline V gene has CDR1 SQVTM and CDR2 ANQGSEA. V lost 6 bases and J lost 5, with 13 bases in between. CDR3 size: 12 residues. The CDR3 protein is CSVTGDLYGYTF. For the CDR3, the DNA is TGCAGCGTGACCGGAGATCTGTATGGCTACACCTTC.

In this sample, this clonotype turned up a few times. The chain uses TRBV3-1 and TRBJ1-1; D is possibly TRBD1 (6 bases). This CDR3 is 13 amino acids long. V dropped 0 bases and J dropped 9 bases, with 11 bases sitting between them. In germline, CDR1 is LGHDT, CDR2 YNNKEL (reference sequence). Here the CDR3 DNA reads TGTGCCAGCAGCCAAGAACACAGGGATCAAGCTTTCTTT. It translates to CASSQEHRDQAFF.

Details on this clonotype: This sequence may be a read error, since a much larger clone differs from it by one base. The genes are TRBV29-1 and TRBJ2-5, with no clear D. The germline V gene encodes CDR1 SQVTM and CDR2 ANQGSEA. The CDR3 is 11 amino acids. The V and J ends lost 0 bases and 11 bases respectively, with 10 bases between them. The CDR3 nucleotides read TGCAGCGTTGAAGAGTACAATGAGCAGTACTTC. Translation gives CSVEEYNEQYF.

Only a few counts were recorded for this clonotype. This chain links TRBV3-1 with TRBJ1-1, with D hard to call. Germline CDR1 is LGHDT and CDR2 is YNNKEL (reference sequence). Trimming took 3 bases from V and 4 from J, leaving 12 bases between them. This CDR3 is built from 14 residues. CDR3 protein: CASSHWEGGTEAFF. In DNA, the CDR3 is TGTGCCAGCAGCCACTGGGAGGGAGGCACTGAAGCTTTCTTT. The entire variable domain, with the rest obtained from reference TRBV3-1 and TRBJ1-1, is as follows: DTAVSQTPKYLVTQMGNDKSIKCEQNLGHDTMYWYKQDSKKFLKIMFSYNNKELIINETVPNRFSPKSPDKAHLNLHINSLELGDSAVYFCASSHWEGGTEAFFGQGTRLTVV.

This chain links TRBV5-5 with TRBJ2-2, with 7 bases identical to TRBD1. CDR3 length equals 16 residues. J was trimmed by 1 base and V by 1 base; bases with no gene match: 4. Germline lookup yields CDR1 SGHKS and CDR2 YYEKEE (reference sequence). The CDR3 here is CASSLLWDRNTGELFF. CDR3 nucleotides: TGTGCCAGCAGCTTGCTTTGGGACAGGAACACCGGGGAGCTGTTTTTT.

The rearrangement uses TRBV5-6 and TRBJ1-5; possibly TRBD1 for D (5 bases). This CDR3 spans 15 amino acids. Trimming stripped 2 bases from V and 3 bases from J, with 12 bases between. Germline loops: CDR1 SGHDT, CDR2 YYEEEE. CDR3 residues: CASSLTAGTNQPQHF. CDR3 nucleotide sequence: TGTGCCAGCAGCTTAACGGCAGGGACCAATCAGCCCCAGCATTTT.

About this clonotype itself: Possible read error: a much larger clone is one base away. The J gene is TRBJ2-1, the V gene TRBV15, with TRBD1 as a possible D gene (6 bases). Germline-derived CDR1 and CDR2 are LNHNV and YYDKDF (reference sequence). CDR3 size: 16 residues. V gave up 1 base and J gave up 9 bases, with 19 bases separating them. The CDR3: CATSRVSGHHWSEQFF. CDR3 bases: TGTGCCACCAGCAGAGTATCGGGACACCACTGGAGTGAGCAGTTCTTC.

This clonotype has more than one count but fewer than ten. This rearrangement joins TRBV28 to TRBJ1-5, with TRBD1 identical over 7 bases. The CDR3 totals 16 residues. CDR1 and CDR2 from the germline V gene are MDHEN and SYDVKM. Germline trimming cut 5 bases from V and 6 bases from J; bases unmatched to any gene: 13. The DNA of the CDR3 is TGTGCCAGCAGTCATAGTCTGAGAGGGGGCGGTCAGCCCCAGCATTTT. The encoded protein is CASSHSLRGGGQPQHF.

Comment on this clonotype: Possible read error: a much larger clone is one base away. This chain joins TRBV7-9 and TRBJ2-5; TRBD1 aligns across 8 bases. Trimming at V came to 10 bases and at J to 4 bases, leaving 11 bases not matched to a gene. Germline lookup yields CDR1 SEHNR and CDR2 FQNEAQ (reference sequence). This CDR3 contains 14 residues. CDR3 region: CANNHGQGGETQYF. The DNA of the CDR3 is TGTGCCAACAACCATGGACAGGGAGGAGAGACCCAGTACTTC.

This clonotype came up many times. The J gene is TRBJ2-5, the V gene TRBV11-2; no clear D gene. Germline loops: CDR1 SGHAT, CDR2 FQNNGV. Trimming removed 5 bases at V and 5 bases at J, with 12 bases between. There are 13 residues in the CDR3. CDR3 in amino acids: CASSPTRWETQYF. The CDR3 nucleotides read TGTGCCAGCAGCCCCACCAGATGGGAGACCCAGTACTTC.

As regards this clonotype: A read error may produce the germline difference seen at one junction end. This chain links TRBV20-1 with TRBJ1-4; D is possibly TRBD1 (6 bases). This CDR3 region has 13 residues. Germline CDR1 and CDR2: DFQATT and SNEGSKA (reference sequence). The CDR3 is CSASPQGREKRFF. Here the CDR3 DNA reads TGCAGTGCTAGCCCCCAGGGGCGAGAAAAACGGTTTTTT.

This clonotype was counted at least ten times. The chain recombines TRBV20-1 with TRBJ2-1; unclear D gene. The CDR3 sequence is 15 residues long. V lost 4 bases, J lost 2 bases, and 15 bases lay in between. CDR1 and CDR2 from the germline V gene are DFQATT and SNEGSKA (reference sequence). This chain's CDR3 is CSATLWVKTYNEQFF. Written as DNA, the CDR3 is TGCAGTGCTACGCTCTGGGTAAAGACCTACAATGAGCAGTTCTTC.

This clonotype was seen at least ten times. The J gene is TRBJ2-5, the V gene TRBV7-9, with a tentative D call TRBD1 (6 bases). The CDR3 loop spans 16 amino acids. V shed 5 bases and J shed 0 bases, with 16 bases lying between them. Germline values: CDR1 SEHNR, CDR2 FQNEAQ (reference sequence). The CDR3: CASSERQAKYQETQYF. In DNA form, the CDR3 reads TGTGCCAGCAGCGAGCGACAGGCCAAGTACCAAGAGACCCAGTACTTC.

This clonotype was seen more than once but under ten times. The chain recombines TRBV6-1 with TRBJ2-3; 7 bases are a match to TRBD2. Trimming removed 7 bases from V and 3 bases from J; junction bases left unmatched: 4. The CDR3 length is 13 residues. Germline assignment: CDR1 MNHNS and CDR2 SASEGT. This chain's CDR3 is CASNWGGTDTQYF. The CDR3 region has the DNA TGTGCCAGCAACTGGGGAGGGACAGATACGCAGTATTTT.

In this sample, this clonotype turned up many times. CDR3 bases: TGTGCCAGCAGTTACGGGACAGGGTACGAGCAGTACTTC. Its translation is CASSYGTGYEQYF. J is TRBJ2-7 and V is TRBV28; the match to TRBD1 covers 9 bases. The CDR3 is 13 residues long. J gave up 4 bases and V 4 bases, and 2 bases lay outside the gene matches. Germline values: CDR1 MDHEN, CDR2 SYDVKM.

This clonotype has only a few counts. The V and J genes are TRBV5-1 and TRBJ1-6, with 9 bases that match TRBD1. CDR1 and CDR2 (germline): SGHRS, YFSETQ. This CDR3 comprises 14 residues. V gave up 4 bases and J gave up 7 bases; unmatched junction bases: 3. The CDR3 is CASSRTGGNSPLHF. CDR3 coding DNA: TGCGCCAGCAGCCGAACAGGGGGCAATTCACCCCTCCACTTT.

This clonotype was seen ten or more times. The rearrangement links TRBV28 to TRBJ2-7; 9 bases agree with TRBD1. This CDR3 spans 14 amino acids. Germline CDR1 reads MDHEN; CDR2 reads SYDVKM. Germline trimming cut 8 bases from V and 6 bases from J; bases unmatched to any gene: 11. The DNA of the CDR3 is TGTGCCAGCCGCTCCGGGACAGGGTTACGCGAGCAGTACTTC. Encoded protein: CASRSGTGLREQYF.

This clonotype was detected a few times. The junction shows a germline mismatch at one end, possibly a read error. V and J are TRBV5-1 and TRBJ2-3; no clear D gene. The germline V gene has CDR1 SGHRS and CDR2 YFSETQ. There are 12 residues in the CDR3. The CDR3 DNA is TGTGCCAGCTCACCAAACACAGATACGCAGTATTTT. This encodes CASSPNTDTQYF.

In this sample, this clonotype turned up a few times. J is TRBJ2-5 and V is TRBV13; 10 bases fit TRBD2. The CDR3 covers 15 residues. Germline V gene sequence: CDR1 PRHDT, CDR2 FYEKMQ (reference sequence). Germline trimming cut 5 bases from V and 2 bases from J; bases unmatched to any gene: 5. Written as DNA, the CDR3 is TGTGCCAGCAGCCCCGGACTAGCGGAACAAGAGACCCAGTACTTC. Protein product: CASSPGLAEQETQYF. Full variable domain (remainder filled in from reference TRBV13 and TRBJ2-5): AAGVIQSPRHLIKEKRETATLKCYPIPRHDTVYWYQQGPGQDPQFLISFYEKMQSDKGSIPDRFSAQQFSDYHSELNMSSLELGDSALYFCASSPGLAEQETQYFGPGTRLLVL.

About this clonotype itself: A much larger clonotype is one base distant, so this may be a read error. The chain carries TRBV29-1 and TRBJ1-2, with 7 bases aligning to TRBD1. Germline assignment: CDR1 SQVTM and CDR2 ANQGSEA. The CDR3 spans 14 residues. The trim removed 8 bases at V and 4 bases at J, leaving 13 bases unmatched. CDR3 protein: CSIGGGQLSYGYTF. The CDR3 DNA follows: TGCAGCATTGGGGGGGGACAGTTGAGCTATGGCTACACCTTC.